Below, 21 T cell receptor beta chains from the same sample are listed, as sequenced in a study of blood T cell repertoires in COVID-19 (TCRdb year 2020). Library prep was done by the immunoSEQ multiplex PCR assay. Drawn from immuneACCESS, this table holds only the in-frame rearrangements with V and J called that TCRdb kept. Clones are partly lost; checked studies trace under half to an unresolved V gene and leave the rest unexplained. Present in this sample are about 43,000 clones, 87% of which were seen just once. The top ten hold 9.6% of the sample. The specimen was peripheral blood. The source is a woman at least 80 years old with active COVID-19.

The gene calls are TRBV19 and TRBJ1-4; 7 nucleotides line up with TRBD1. The germline V gene encodes CDR1 LNHDA and CDR2 SQIVND (reference sequence). J gave up 8 bases and V 5 bases, and 2 bases lay outside the gene matches. This CDR3 has 12 amino acids. The CDR3 region is CASSDRVEKLFF. CDR3 in DNA: TGTGCCAGTAGTGACAGGGTGGAAAAACTGTTTTTT.

J is TRBJ2-7 and V is TRBV3-1 (or the pseudogene TRBV3-2), with D unresolved. CDR3 size: 11 residues. Trimming shortened V by 3 bases and J by 5 bases, and 5 bases separated the two germline ends. Germline V lookup: CDR1 LGHDT, CDR2 YNNKEL (reference sequence). The CDR3 spells CASSQRNEQYF. The DNA of the CDR3 is TGTGCCAGCAGCCAGAGAAACGAGCAGTACTTC.

The chain employs TRBV27 and TRBJ1-2, with 8 bases that match TRBD1. The V gene end was trimmed by 4 bases and the J gene end by 3 bases; junction bases not matched to a gene: 7. Germline CDR1 and CDR2: MNHEY and SMNVEV (reference sequence). This CDR3 is built from 15 residues. CDR3 region: CASSSTGDEDYGYTF. The CDR3 DNA is TGTGCCAGCAGTTCGACAGGGGACGAGGACTATGGCTACACCTTC.

The chain recombines TRBV7-2 with TRBJ2-1, with a tentative D call TRBD1 (6 bases). Per germline, CDR1 SGHTA and CDR2 FQGNSA. This CDR3 is built from 15 residues. The V end lost 5 bases, the J end lost 2 bases, and 13 bases lay between the germline ends. CDR3 loop: CASSLGGQTYNEQFF. CDR3 coding DNA: TGTGCCAGCAGCCTAGGCGGACAGACCTACAATGAGCAGTTCTTC. The complete variable domain, with remaining parts taken from reference TRBV7-2 and TRBJ2-1, reads GAGVSQSPSNKVTEKGKDVELRCDPISGHTALYWYRQSLGQGLEFLIYFQGNSAPDKSGLPSDRFSAERTGGSVSTLTIQRTQQEDSAVYLCASSLGGQTYNEQFFGPGTRLTVL.

This clone was observed a handful of times. The chain couples TRBV27 to TRBJ2-2; D might be TRBD1 (6 bases). CDR1 and CDR2 from the germline V gene are MNHEY and SMNVEV (reference sequence). Trimming took off 7 bases at V and 1 base at J, with 7 bases between the two ends. This CDR3 region has 13 residues. CDR3 in amino acids: CASTGQNTGELFF. CDR3 DNA sequence: TGTGCCAGCACGGGACAGAACACCGGGGAGCTGTTTTTT.

The chain combines TRBV28 with TRBJ2-1; 11 bases match TRBD2. The trim removed 3 bases at V and 7 bases at J, leaving 2 bases unmatched. Germline values: CDR1 MDHEN, CDR2 SYDVKM. The CDR3 is 14 residues long. The chain's CDR3 is CASSFSGGANEQFF. The CDR3 DNA reads as TGTGCCAGCAGTTTTAGCGGGGGGGCGAATGAGCAGTTCTTC.

The chain's CDR3 is CASSLGVGALAKNIQYF. CDR3 coding DNA: TGTGCCAGCAGCTTGGGAGTCGGTGCCCTAGCCAAAAACATTCAGTACTTC. The chain links TRBV5-6 to TRBJ2-4; no reliable D call. The CDR3 sequence is 17 residues long. Germline V lookup: CDR1 SGHDT, CDR2 YYEEEE. With 0 bases removed from V and 0 bases from J, the gap between germline ends came to 13 bases.

The chain employs TRBV4-3 and TRBJ1-1; D uncertain. This CDR3 has 15 amino acids. V was shortened by 1 base and J by 1 base, with 10 bases between the two germline ends. Germline V gene lookup returns CDR1 LGHNA and CDR2 YSLEER. The CDR3, as DNA: TGCGCCAGCAGCCAAGTAATTGGCAGGAACACTGAAGCTTTCTTT. Translation: CASSQVIGRNTEAFF.

The V gene is TRBV7-2, the J gene TRBJ2-1; 10 positions match TRBD2. This CDR3 region has 16 residues. From germline, CDR1 is SGHTA and CDR2 FQGNSA. After removal of 3 bases from V and 3 bases from J, the junction contained 5 bases not matched to a gene. The CDR3 DNA follows: TGTGCCAGCAGCTTGGAGGGGACTAGCGTCTACAATGAGCAGTTCTTC. This codes for CASSLEGTSVYNEQFF.

CDR3 sequence: CASSPGTSRETQYF. The CDR3 DNA is TGTGCCAGCAGTCCCGGGACTAGCCGGGAGACCCAGTACTTC. V gene TRBV27 combines with J gene TRBJ2-5; TRBD2 matches 9 bases. The germline CDR1 and CDR2 sequences are MNHEY and SMNVEV (reference sequence). The CDR3 has 14 residues. V gave up 5 bases and J gave up 5 bases; unmatched junction bases: 6.

The chain joins TRBV27 to TRBJ1-4, with D perhaps TRBD1 (5 bases). V was clipped by 6 bases and J by 5 bases, with 19 bases between them. The CDR3 extends over 16 amino acids. Germline loops: CDR1 MNHEY, CDR2 SMNVEV (reference sequence). The CDR3 spells CASSQGKGVANEKLFF. The CDR3 DNA reads as TGTGCCAGCAGCCAGGGAAAAGGGGTCGCGAATGAAAAACTGTTTTTT.

V and J are TRBV4-3 and TRBJ2-5, with a tentative D call TRBD2 (7 bases). This CDR3 comprises 16 residues. Looked up from germline, CDR1 is LGHNA and CDR2 is YSLEER. Between the trimmed V and J ends, which lost 1 base and 5 bases, there was a span of 17 bases. CDR3 in amino acids: CASSQGAGGRPETQYF. The CDR3 DNA reads TGCGCCAGCAGCCAAGGAGCCGGGGGGCGCCCTGAGACCCAGTACTTC.

The chain recombines TRBV2 with TRBJ2-7, with TRBD1 as a possible D gene (7 bases). The CDR3 totals 15 residues. V was pared by 5 bases and J by 5 bases, with 19 bases between. The V gene's germline CDR1 is SNHLY and CDR2 FYNNEI. The CDR3 sequence: CASSSPGQGGNEQYF. CDR3 in DNA: TGTGCCAGCAGTTCCCCAGGGCAGGGGGGCAACGAGCAGTACTTC.

V usage is TRBV19 and J usage is TRBJ2-7, with D perhaps TRBD2 (5 bases). This CDR3 is 14 amino acids long. Germline V gene sequence: CDR1 LNHDA, CDR2 SQIVND (reference sequence). V lost 6 bases, J lost 2 bases, and 14 bases lay in between. CDR3 in amino acids: CASSSRRETYEQYF. CDR3 nucleotides: TGTGCCAGTAGCAGCAGACGGGAAACCTACGAGCAGTACTTC.

The chain has TRBV6-2 or TRBV6-3 and TRBJ2-1; the D gene is possibly TRBD2 (7 bases). V dropped 5 bases and J dropped 4 bases, with 18 bases sitting between them. Germline V CDR1 and CDR2: MNHEY, SVGEGT. The CDR3 has 16 amino acids. The CDR3 DNA reads TGTGCCAGCAGTGGGGGGGCGGGAATCGGGTACAATGAGCAGTTCTTC. It is translated as CASSGGAGIGYNEQFF.

CDR3 DNA: TGCAGCGTTGAAGGGCAGGGGCCGAACACTGAAGCTTTCTTT. Translated: CSVEGQGPNTEAFF. The V call is TRBV29-1, the J call TRBJ1-1; tentative D call: TRBD1 (6 bases). Trimming stripped 1 base from V and 1 base from J, with 10 bases between. Germline lookup yields CDR1 SQVTM and CDR2 ANQGSEA. CDR3 length: 14 residues. The whole variable domain, remainder taken from reference TRBV29-1 and TRBJ1-1, is SAVISQKPSRDICQRGTSLTIQCQVDSQVTMMFWYRQQPGQSLTLIATANQGSEATYESGFVIDKFPISRPNLTFSTLTVSNMSPEDSSIYLCSVEGQGPNTEAFFGQGTRLTVV.

The rearrangement links TRBV28 to TRBJ2-6; 15 bases line up with TRBD2. Germline V CDR1 and CDR2: MDHEN, SYDVKM. The CDR3 runs to 19 residues. J lost 4 bases, V lost 2 bases, and 6 bases had no gene match. The CDR3 sequence is CASSLPGTSGGSGANVLTF. CDR3 sequence (DNA): TGTGCCAGCAGTTTACCCGGGACTAGCGGGGGGTCGGGGGCCAACGTCCTGACTTTC.

The chain is built from TRBV30 and TRBJ2-3; tentatively, D is TRBD2 (7 bases). The CDR3 consists of 17 residues. Trimming pared 1 base from V and 0 bases from J, leaving 17 bases between. Germline CDR1 is GTSNPN and CDR2 is SVGIG (reference sequence). The CDR3 nucleotides read TGTGCCTGGAGTGCCCCGGGGGGCCCCTCTAGCACAGATACGCAGTATTTT. Its protein is CAWSAPGGPSSTDTQYF.

The V gene is TRBV7-6, the J gene TRBJ2-5, with D possibly being TRBD2 (5 bases). CDR1 is SGHVS and CDR2 is FNYEAQ in the germline V gene. The V gene lost 1 base and the J gene lost 1 base, with 7 bases spanning the gap. This CDR3 is built from 14 residues. The CDR3 DNA reads TGTGCCAGCAGCTTAGGACTACCCCAAGAGACCCAGTACTTC. Protein sequence: CASSLGLPQETQYF.

The chain combines TRBV5-5 with TRBJ2-3; 7 bases line up with TRBD2. V shed 0 bases and J 2 bases; nucleotides not matched to a gene: 3. The CDR3 contains 15 residues. The germline V gene has CDR1 SGHKS and CDR2 YYEKEE (reference sequence). The CDR3 sequence: CASSLDGTTTDTQYF. The CDR3 DNA reads as TGTGCCAGCAGCTTGGACGGGACTACCACAGATACGCAGTATTTT.

The chain employs TRBV28 and TRBJ1-5; tentatively, D is TRBD1 (6 bases). This CDR3 is built from 16 residues. CDR1 MDHEN and CDR2 SYDVKM come from the germline V gene. V was trimmed by 3 bases and J by 2 bases, leaving 14 bases between them. In DNA, the CDR3 is TGTGCCAGCAGTTTCCGTTTATCAGGGGGCAATCAGCCCCAGCATTTT. This codes for CASSFRLSGGNQPQHF.